The TCR beta chain under discussion was sequenced for a study of blood T cell repertoires in COVID-19. Study-level information: Whether acute or convalescent, the COVID-19 samples came from the United States, Italy and Spain. From T cells, B-cell-depleted T cells, or PBMCs came the material, which was cDNA or gDNA.

Germline V gene data show CDR1 as SGHDT and CDR2 as YYEEEE. Trimming removed 0 bases at V and 4 bases at J, with 13 bases between. The CDR3 length is 15 residues. Per the authors' pipeline: For nucleated cells, counts were estimated from reference gene primer amplification. Clones were read by immunoSEQ multiplex PCR, and TCRdb kept only the in-frame ones, dropping some. V and J calls and clone size are as listed in that table; D and trimming were resolved from the DNA. The sample records about 98,000 clones, approximately 82% being singletons. Input material: peripheral blood. The source is a man between 65 and 80 years old with active or convalescent COVID-19. The chain uses TRBV5-6 and TRBJ1-2; no clear D gene. The CDR3 loop reads CASSLGPLGGYGYTF. The DNA of the CDR3 is TGTGCCAGCAGCTTGGGTCCCCTCGGCGGCTATGGCTACACCTTC.